The source of this TCR beta chain is a study of blood T cells in healthy people across ages. Study in general: The template switching approach captured approximately one barcoded beta molecule for every two T cells.

As to this clonotype: Its specificity is unknown.

Findings and caveats of the study: Donor CMV status was unknown, possibly confounding expanded clonotype changes. Strongly correlated with naive T cell percentage was TCR beta diversity.

CDR1 and CDR2 from the germline V gene are SGHTA and FQGNSA. V gave up 3 bases and J gave up 2 bases, with 17 bases separating them. This CDR3 comprises 17 residues. A second PCR, run for about 7 to 11 cycles, used a sample-barcoded 5' primer plus a J-beta primer mix. Via MiXCR, TCRdb re-called the 5' RACE reads, giving one row per CDR3 protein. The repertoire has some 1.1 million distinct CDR3 sequences, around two fifths of them found once; the top ten carry 10% to 15%. Material for sequencing was blood. The chain combines TRBV7-2 with TRBJ2-1; the D call may be TRBD1 or TRBD2 (5 bases each). The receptor was derived from a man between 18 and 29 years old in good health. The CDR3 coding sequence is TGTGCCAGCAGCTTTCTAAGCTCGGGGCCCGCCTACAATGAGCAGTTCTTC. It is translated as CASSFLSSGPAYNEQFF.